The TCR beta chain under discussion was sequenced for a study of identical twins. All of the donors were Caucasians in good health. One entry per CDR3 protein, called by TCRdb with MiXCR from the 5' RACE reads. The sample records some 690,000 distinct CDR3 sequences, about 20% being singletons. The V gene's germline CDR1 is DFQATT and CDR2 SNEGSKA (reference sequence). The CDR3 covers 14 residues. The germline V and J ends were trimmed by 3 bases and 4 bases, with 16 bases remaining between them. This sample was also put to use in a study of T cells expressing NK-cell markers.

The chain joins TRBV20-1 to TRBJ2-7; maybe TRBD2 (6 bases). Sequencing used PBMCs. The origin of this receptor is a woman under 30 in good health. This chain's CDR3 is CSARVGQGGYEQYF. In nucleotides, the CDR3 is TGCAGTGCTAGGGTCGGGCAGGGAGGTTACGAGCAGTACTTC.